These 13 T cell receptor beta chains were all obtained from the same sample, sequenced in a study of T cell changes during pregnancy in multiple sclerosis. The assay was immunoSEQ multiplex PCR, and TCRdb's table has in-frame clones only and misses some. The repertoire holds some 38,000 clones, with approximately 90% as singletons. Material: CD4+ T cells from peripheral blood mononuclear cells, obtained in the second trimester of pregnancy. All receptors derive from a female donor in good health, enrolled as a control in a pregnancy study.

The chain joins TRBV5-6 to TRBJ1-2; 8 bases align to TRBD1. Germline-derived CDR1 and CDR2 are SGHDT and YYEEEE. With V trimmed by 4 bases and J by 4 bases, 9 bases remained unmatched. CDR3 length: 15 residues. Here the CDR3 DNA reads TGTGCCAGCAGCGCCCGACAGGGGAAAAGCTATGGCTACACCTTC. It is translated as CASSARQGKSYGYTF.

The V and J genes are TRBV9 and TRBJ1-2; D uncertain. V lost 2 bases and J 0 bases, leaving 17 bases between the germline ends. CDR1 SGDLS and CDR2 YYNGEE come from the germline V gene. The CDR3 spans 17 residues. CDR3 in amino acids: CASSVGRFRRPNYGYTF. CDR3 sequence (DNA): TGTGCCAGCAGCGTGGGCAGGTTTAGACGGCCTAACTATGGCTACACCTTC.

The V and J genes are TRBV11-2 and TRBJ2-3, with D tentatively TRBD1 (5 bases). The CDR3 contains 17 residues. V was pared by 6 bases and J by 2 bases, with 21 bases between. Germline V gene sequence: CDR1 SGHAT, CDR2 FQNNGV. The CDR3 DNA reads TGTGCCAGCAGTAGCCTTCAGGGCAGGTCCTACACAGATACGCAGTATTTT. Protein sequence: CASSSLQGRSYTDTQYF.

The count of this clone is one. V is TRBV28 and J is TRBJ2-7; the match to TRBD1 covers 7 bases. The germline V gene encodes CDR1 MDHEN and CDR2 SYDVKM. J lost 5 bases, V lost 5 bases, and 9 bases had no gene match. The CDR3 has 14 residues. The DNA for the CDR3 is TGTGCCAGCAGTCTAACAGGGGACGTCCACGAGCAGTACTTC. Protein product: CASSLTGDVHEQYF.

The chain couples TRBV29-1 to TRBJ2-7; 11 bases fit TRBD1. The CDR3 length is 14 residues. Looked up from germline, CDR1 is SQVTM and CDR2 is ANQGSEA. J was trimmed by 2 bases and V by 6 bases; bases with no gene match: 6. As DNA, the CDR3 is TGCAGCGTCCAAAGGGACAGGGGGGCCTACGAGCAGTACTTC. It is translated as CSVQRDRGAYEQYF.

V is TRBV6-1 and J is TRBJ1-6; 8 bases fit TRBD1. This CDR3 comprises 16 residues. CDR1 MNHNS and CDR2 SASEGT come from the germline V gene. The junction had 2 bases not matched to a gene; V was cut back by 0 bases and J by 4 bases. The CDR3 nucleotides are TGTGCCAGCAGTGAAGCCGACAGGGGATATAATTCACCCCTCCACTTT. This translates into CASSEADRGYNSPLHF.

This chain joins TRBV9 and TRBJ2-3, with D perhaps matching TRBD1 (6 bases). The CDR3 loop spans 14 amino acids. Germline loops: CDR1 SGDLS, CDR2 YYNGEE. The V end was cut by 3 bases, the J end by 0 bases, with 8 bases between. In DNA form, the CDR3 reads TGTGCCAGCAGCGGTACAGGGAGCACAGATACGCAGTATTTT. Protein sequence: CASSGTGSTDTQYF.

This chain connects TRBV4-3 to TRBJ1-6; D gene unclear. Germline V gene data show CDR1 as LGHNA and CDR2 as YSLEER. V was shortened by 0 bases and J by 4 bases, with 13 bases between the two germline ends. CDR3 length: 17 amino acids. CDR3 DNA sequence: TGCGCCAGCAGCCAAGATGGGGAGGGAGCGTATAATTCACCCCTCCACTTT. Translating it yields CASSQDGEGAYNSPLHF.

The chain combines TRBV5-1 with TRBJ2-5, with 11 bases lining up with TRBD2. Germline assignment: CDR1 SGHRS and CDR2 YFSETQ. The CDR3 is 15 residues long. With 6 bases clipped from V and 5 bases from J, the junction kept 9 bases outside the gene matches. Written as DNA, the CDR3 is TGCGCCAGCACCCTTATGGCTAGCGGGGGGGAGACCCAGTACTTC. This encodes CASTLMASGGETQYF.

This sequence joins TRBV4-3 and TRBJ1-1, with TRBD1 matching over 10 bases. V shed 6 bases, J shed 3 bases, and the junction held 7 bases outside the gene matches. The CDR3 length is 15 residues. Germline-derived CDR1 and CDR2 are LGHNA and YSLEER. The CDR3 protein is CASSVSGTGDTEAFF. The CDR3 nucleotides are TGCGCCAGCAGTGTGTCCGGGACAGGGGACACTGAAGCTTTCTTT.

The chain uses TRBV7-9 and TRBJ2-1; D gene unclear. The CDR3 sequence is 11 residues long. CDR1 and CDR2 from the germline V gene are SEHNR and FQNEAQ (reference sequence). V dropped 2 bases and J dropped 13 bases, with 9 bases sitting between them. DNA of the CDR3: TGTGCCAGCAGCTTATTCCCCCATCAGTTCTTC. Its translation is CASSLFPHQFF.

This sequence joins TRBV6-1 and TRBJ2-2, with 14 bases matching TRBD2. This CDR3 has 16 amino acids. The V and J ends lost 4 bases and 6 bases, in that order; junction bases with no gene match: 4. Germline assignment: CDR1 MNHNS and CDR2 SASEGT. As DNA, the CDR3 is TGTGCCAGCAGTGCCCCGGGACTAGCGGGAGCCGGGGAGCTGTTTTTT. Translating it yields CASSAPGLAGAGELFF.

CDR3 loop: CAIAPSGGQGEQFF. The CDR3 nucleotides are TGTGCCATCGCCCCTAGCGGGGGGCAGGGTGAGCAGTTCTTC. The V and J genes are TRBV6-6 and TRBJ2-1, with 11 positions matching TRBD2. The ends lost 10 bases at V and 9 bases at J; junction bases unmatched: 11. Germline assignment: CDR1 MNHNY and CDR2 SVGAGI (reference sequence). This CDR3 is 14 amino acids long.